There are a few counts of the clone carrying this T cell receptor (beta chain). The antigen is not known. V lost 1 base and J lost 4; bases outside the gene matches: 6. This CDR3 is 16 amino acids long. CDR1 SGHTA and CDR2 FQGNSA come from the germline V gene. This specimen comes from a study of T-cell reconstitution after alpha-beta-depleted transplantation in children. General study points: Newly made T cells mostly supplied T-cell counts and diversity one year after transplant. About two months after transplant, alpha-beta T cells reportedly came from several hundred expanded graft clones. The origin of high day-60 TCRbeta diversity in some patients lay in surviving recipient T cells and thymic progenitors.

As it was prepared, the TCRbeta library received unique molecular identifiers. Using its own MiXCR run on the PCR reads, TCRdb lists one record per CDR3 protein. The data show 400,000 to 550,000 distinct CDR3 sequences, roughly a tenth seen once. The sequence came from a child under 10 years old with inherited bone marrow failure, due to receive a stem cell transplant. The sequencing here drew on PBMCs, taken before TCRalphabeta/CD19-depleted stem cell transplant. The rearrangement uses TRBV7-2 and TRBJ2-3; 9 bases line up with TRBD2. The DNA for the CDR3 is TGTGCCAGCAGCTTAGTGGGCGGGAGGGCGGCAGATACGCAGTATTTT. Encoded protein: CASSLVGGRAADTQYF.